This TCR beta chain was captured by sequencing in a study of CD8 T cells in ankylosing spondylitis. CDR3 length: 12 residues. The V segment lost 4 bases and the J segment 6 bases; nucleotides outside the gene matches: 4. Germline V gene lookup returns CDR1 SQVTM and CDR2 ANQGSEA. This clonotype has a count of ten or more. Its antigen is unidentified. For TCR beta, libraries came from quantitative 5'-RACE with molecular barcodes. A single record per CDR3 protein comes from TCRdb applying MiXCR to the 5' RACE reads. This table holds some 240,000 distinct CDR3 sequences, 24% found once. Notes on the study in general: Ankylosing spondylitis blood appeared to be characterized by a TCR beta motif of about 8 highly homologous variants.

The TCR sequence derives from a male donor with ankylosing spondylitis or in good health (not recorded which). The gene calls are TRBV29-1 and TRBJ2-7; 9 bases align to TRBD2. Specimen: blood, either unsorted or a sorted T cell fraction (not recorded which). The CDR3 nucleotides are TGCAGCGTTGTAGCGGGGGTTTCCGAGCAGTACTTC. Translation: CSVVAGVSEQYF.